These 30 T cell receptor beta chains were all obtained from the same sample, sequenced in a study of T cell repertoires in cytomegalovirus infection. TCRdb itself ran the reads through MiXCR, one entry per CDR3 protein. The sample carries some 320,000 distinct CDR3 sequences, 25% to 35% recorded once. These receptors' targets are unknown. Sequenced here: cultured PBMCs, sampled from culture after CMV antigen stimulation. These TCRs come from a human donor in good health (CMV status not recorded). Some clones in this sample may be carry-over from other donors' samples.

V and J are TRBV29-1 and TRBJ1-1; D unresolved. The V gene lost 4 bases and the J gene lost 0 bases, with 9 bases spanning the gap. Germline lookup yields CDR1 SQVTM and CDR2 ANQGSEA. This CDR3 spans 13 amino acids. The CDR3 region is CSVVRQLNTEAFF. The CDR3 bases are TGCAGCGTTGTACGGCAGCTGAACACTGAAGCTTTCTTT.

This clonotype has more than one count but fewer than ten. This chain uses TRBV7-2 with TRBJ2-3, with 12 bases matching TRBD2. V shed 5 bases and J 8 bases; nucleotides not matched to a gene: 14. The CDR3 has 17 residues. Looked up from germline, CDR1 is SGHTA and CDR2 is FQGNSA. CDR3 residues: CASSRNSPSGGAGTQYF. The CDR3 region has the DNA TGTGCCAGCAGCCGAAACTCACCTAGCGGGGGGGCCGGTACGCAGTATTTT. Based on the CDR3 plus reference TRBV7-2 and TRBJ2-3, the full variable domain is GAGVSQSPSNKVTEKGKDVELRCDPISGHTALYWYRQSLGQGLEFLIYFQGNSAPDKSGLPSDRFSAERTGGSVSTLTIQRTQQEDSAVYLCASSRNSPSGGAGTQYFGPGTRLTVL.

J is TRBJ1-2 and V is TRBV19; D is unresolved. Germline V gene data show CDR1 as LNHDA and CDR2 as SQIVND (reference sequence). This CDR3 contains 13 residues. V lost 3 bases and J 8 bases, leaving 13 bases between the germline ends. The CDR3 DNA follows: TGTGCCAGTAGTATCCTCCGCAGAGAAGGCTACACCTTC. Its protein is CASSILRREGYTF. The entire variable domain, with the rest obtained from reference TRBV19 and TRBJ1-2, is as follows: DGGITQSPKYLFRKEGQNVTLSCEQNLNHDAMYWYRQDPGQGLRLIYYSQIVNDFQKGDIAEGYSVSREKKESFPLTVTSAQKNPTAFYLCASSILRREGYTFGSGTRLTVV.

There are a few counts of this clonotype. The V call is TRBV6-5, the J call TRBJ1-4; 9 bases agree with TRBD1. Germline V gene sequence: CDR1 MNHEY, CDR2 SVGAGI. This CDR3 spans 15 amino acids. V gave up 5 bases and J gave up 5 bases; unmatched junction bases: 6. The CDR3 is CASSRGQGWNEKLFF. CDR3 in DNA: TGTGCCAGCAGTAGGGGACAGGGTTGGAATGAAAAACTGTTTTTT.

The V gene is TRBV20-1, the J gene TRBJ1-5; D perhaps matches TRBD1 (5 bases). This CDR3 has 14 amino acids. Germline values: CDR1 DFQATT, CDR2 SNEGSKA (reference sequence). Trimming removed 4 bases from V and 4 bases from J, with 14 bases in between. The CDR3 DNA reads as TGCAGTGCTAACCTGGTGACAGTAAATCAGCCCCAGCATTTT. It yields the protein CSANLVTVNQPQHF.

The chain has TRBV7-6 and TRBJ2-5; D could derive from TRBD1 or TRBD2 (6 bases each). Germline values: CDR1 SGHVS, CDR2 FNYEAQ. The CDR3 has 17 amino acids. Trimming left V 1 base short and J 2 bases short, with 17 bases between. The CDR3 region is CASSLGALQGGQETQYF. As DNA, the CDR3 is TGTGCCAGCAGCTTAGGGGCCTTACAGGGAGGTCAAGAGACCCAGTACTTC.

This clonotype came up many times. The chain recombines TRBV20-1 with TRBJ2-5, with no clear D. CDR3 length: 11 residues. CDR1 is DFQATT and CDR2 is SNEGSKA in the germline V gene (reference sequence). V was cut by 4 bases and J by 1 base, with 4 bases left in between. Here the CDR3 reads CSANFQETQYF. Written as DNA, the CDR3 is TGCAGTGCTAATTTCCAAGAGACCCAGTACTTC.

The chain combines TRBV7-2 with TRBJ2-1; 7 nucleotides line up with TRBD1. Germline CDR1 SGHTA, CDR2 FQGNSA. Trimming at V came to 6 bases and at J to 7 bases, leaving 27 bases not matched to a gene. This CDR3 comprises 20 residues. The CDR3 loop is CASSFKSRGIQRLLRNEQFF. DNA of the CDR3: TGTGCCAGCAGTTTTAAGAGCAGGGGGATTCAGCGTCTTCTAAGGAATGAGCAGTTCTTC.

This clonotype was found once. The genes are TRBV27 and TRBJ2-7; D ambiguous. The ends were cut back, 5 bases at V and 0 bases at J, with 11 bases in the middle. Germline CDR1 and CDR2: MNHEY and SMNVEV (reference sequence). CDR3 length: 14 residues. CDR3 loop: CASSLTVSSYEQYF. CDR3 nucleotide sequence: TGTGCCAGCAGTCTCACAGTGAGCTCCTACGAGCAGTACTTC.

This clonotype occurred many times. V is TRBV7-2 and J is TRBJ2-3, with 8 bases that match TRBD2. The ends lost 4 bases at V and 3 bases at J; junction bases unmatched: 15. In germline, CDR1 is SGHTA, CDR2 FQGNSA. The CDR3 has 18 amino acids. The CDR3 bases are TGTGCCAGCAGCTCCCCCCGTAGGGTAGCGGGGCCGACAGATACGCAGTATTTT. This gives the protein CASSSPRRVAGPTDTQYF.

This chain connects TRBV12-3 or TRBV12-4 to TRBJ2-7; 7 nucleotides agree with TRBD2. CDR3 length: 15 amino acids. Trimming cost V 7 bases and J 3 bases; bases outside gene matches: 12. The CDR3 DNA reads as TGTGCCAGCACCCCTTCCCGTAGGACTAGCTACGAGCAGTACTTC. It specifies CASTPSRRTSYEQYF.

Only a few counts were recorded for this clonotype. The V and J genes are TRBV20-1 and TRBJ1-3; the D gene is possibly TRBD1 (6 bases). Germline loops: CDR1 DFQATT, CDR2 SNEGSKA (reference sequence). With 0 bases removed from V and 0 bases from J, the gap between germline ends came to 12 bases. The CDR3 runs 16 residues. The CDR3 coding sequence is TGCAGTGCTAGAGACGGACAGTTCAACTCTGGAAACACCATATATTTT. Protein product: CSARDGQFNSGNTIYF.

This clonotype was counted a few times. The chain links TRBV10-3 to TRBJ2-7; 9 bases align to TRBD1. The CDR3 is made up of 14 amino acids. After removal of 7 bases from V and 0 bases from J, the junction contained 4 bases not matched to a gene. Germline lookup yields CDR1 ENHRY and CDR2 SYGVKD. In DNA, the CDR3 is TGTGCCATCAACGGACAGGGGAGCTCCTACGAGCAGTACTTC. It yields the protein CAINGQGSSYEQYF.

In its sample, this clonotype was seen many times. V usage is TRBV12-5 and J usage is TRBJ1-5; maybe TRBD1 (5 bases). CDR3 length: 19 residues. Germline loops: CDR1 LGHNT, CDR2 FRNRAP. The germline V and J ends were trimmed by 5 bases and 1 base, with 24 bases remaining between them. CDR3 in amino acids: CASGAPGGIEDTSNQPQHF. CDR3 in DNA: TGTGCTAGTGGTGCACCCGGGGGGATTGAGGACACAAGCAATCAGCCCCAGCATTTT. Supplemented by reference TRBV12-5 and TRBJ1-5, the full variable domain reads DARVTQTPRHKVTEMGQEVTMRCQPILGHNTVFWYRQTMMQGLELLAYFRNRAPLDDSGMPKDRFSAEMPDATLATLKIQPSEPRDSAVYFCASGAPGGIEDTSNQPQHFGDGTRLSIL.

CDR3: CASSRGTGVFGASGRIGQFF. For the CDR3, the DNA is TGTGCCAGCAGCCGCGGGACAGGGGTGTTCGGTGCTAGCGGGAGGATAGGACAGTTCTTC. The chain is built from TRBV7-8 and TRBJ2-1; TRBD2 might be the D (11 bases). Trimming took 5 bases from V and 13 from J, leaving 39 bases between them. From germline, CDR1 is SGHVS and CDR2 FQNEAQ. The CDR3 loop spans 20 amino acids. The full variable domain, its missing parts supplied by reference TRBV7-8 and TRBJ2-1, is GAGVSQSPRYKVAKRGQDVALRCDPISGHVSLFWYQQALGQGPEFLTYFQNEAQLDKSGLPSDRFFAERPEGSVSTLKIQRTQQEDSAVYLCASSRGTGVFGASGRIGQFFGPGTRLTVL.

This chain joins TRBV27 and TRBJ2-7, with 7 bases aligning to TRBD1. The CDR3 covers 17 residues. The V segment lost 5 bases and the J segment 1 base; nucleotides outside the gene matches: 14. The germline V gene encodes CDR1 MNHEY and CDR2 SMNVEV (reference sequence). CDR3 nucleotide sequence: TGTGCCAGCAGTCCGACCGCTCAGGGGGTCTGGTCCTACGAGCAGTACTTC. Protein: CASSPTAQGVWSYEQYF.

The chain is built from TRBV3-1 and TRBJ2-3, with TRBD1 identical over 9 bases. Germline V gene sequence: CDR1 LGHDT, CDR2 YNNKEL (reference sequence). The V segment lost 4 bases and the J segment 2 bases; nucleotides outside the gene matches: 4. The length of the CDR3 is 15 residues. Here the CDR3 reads CASSRGQGPTDTQYF. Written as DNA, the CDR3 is TGTGCCAGCAGCCGAGGACAGGGGCCCACAGATACGCAGTATTTT.

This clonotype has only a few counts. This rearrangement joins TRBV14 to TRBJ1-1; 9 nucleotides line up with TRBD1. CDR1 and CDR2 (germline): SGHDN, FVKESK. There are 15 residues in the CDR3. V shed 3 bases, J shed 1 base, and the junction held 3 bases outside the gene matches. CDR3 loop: CASSHEDRGNTEAFF. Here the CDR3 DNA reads TGTGCCAGCAGCCATGAGGACAGGGGGAACACTGAAGCTTTCTTT.

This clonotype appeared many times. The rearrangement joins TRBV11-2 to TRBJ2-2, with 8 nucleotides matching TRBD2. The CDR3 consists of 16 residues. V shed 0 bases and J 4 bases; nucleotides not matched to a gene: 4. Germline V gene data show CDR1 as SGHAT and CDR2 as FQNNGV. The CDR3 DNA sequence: TGTGCCAGCAGCTTAGAGCGACTAGCGCCCACCGGGGAGCTGTTTTTT. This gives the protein CASSLERLAPTGELFF.

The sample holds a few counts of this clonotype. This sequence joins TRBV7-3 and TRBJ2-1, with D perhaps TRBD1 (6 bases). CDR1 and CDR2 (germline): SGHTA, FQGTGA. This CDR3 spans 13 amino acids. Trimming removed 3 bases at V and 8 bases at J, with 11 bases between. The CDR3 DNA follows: TGTGCCAGCAGCTTGCAGCCAGGGGATGAGCAGTTCTTC. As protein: CASSLQPGDEQFF. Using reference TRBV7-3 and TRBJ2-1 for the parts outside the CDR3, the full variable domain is GAGVSQTPSNKVTEKGKYVELRCDPISGHTALYWYRQSLGQGPEFLIYFQGTGAADDSGLPNDRFFAVRPEGSVSTLKIQRTERGDSAVYLCASSLQPGDEQFFGPGTRLTVL.

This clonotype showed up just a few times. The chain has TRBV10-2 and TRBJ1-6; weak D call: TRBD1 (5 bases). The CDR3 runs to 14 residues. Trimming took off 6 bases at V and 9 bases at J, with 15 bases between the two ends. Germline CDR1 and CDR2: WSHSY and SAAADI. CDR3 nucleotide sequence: TGCGCCAGCAGCAGATCCGGGGACGGTTCACCCCTCCACTTT. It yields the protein CASSRSGDGSPLHF.

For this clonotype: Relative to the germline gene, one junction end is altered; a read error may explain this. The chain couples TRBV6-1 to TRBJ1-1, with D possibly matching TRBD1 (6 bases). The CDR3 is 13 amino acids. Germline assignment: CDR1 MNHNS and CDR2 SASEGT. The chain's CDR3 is CASRVAGAERASF. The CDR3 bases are TGTGCCAGCAGGGTGGCGGGGGCCGAAAGAGCTTCCTTT.

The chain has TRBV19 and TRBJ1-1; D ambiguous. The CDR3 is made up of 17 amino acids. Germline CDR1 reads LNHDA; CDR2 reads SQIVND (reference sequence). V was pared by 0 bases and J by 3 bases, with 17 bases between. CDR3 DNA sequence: TGTGCCAGTAGTATAGATCTATCGTCAGCAGTCCACACTGAAGCTTTCTTT. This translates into CASSIDLSSAVHTEAFF.

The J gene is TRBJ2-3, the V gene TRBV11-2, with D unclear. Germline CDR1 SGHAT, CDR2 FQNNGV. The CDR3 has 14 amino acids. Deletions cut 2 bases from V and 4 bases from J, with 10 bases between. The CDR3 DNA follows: TGTGCCAGCAGCTTAAATCTGGGGTCAGATACGCAGTATTTT. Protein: CASSLNLGSDTQYF. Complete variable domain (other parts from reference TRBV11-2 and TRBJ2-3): EAGVAQSPRYKIIEKRQSVAFWCNPISGHATLYWYQQILGQGPKLLIQFQNNGVVDDSQLPKDRFSAERLKGVDSTLKIQPAKLEDSAVYLCASSLNLGSDTQYFGPGTRLTVL.

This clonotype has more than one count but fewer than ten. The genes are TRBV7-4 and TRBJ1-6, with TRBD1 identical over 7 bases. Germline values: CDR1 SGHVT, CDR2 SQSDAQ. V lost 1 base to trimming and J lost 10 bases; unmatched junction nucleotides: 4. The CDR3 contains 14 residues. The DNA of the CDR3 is TGTGCCAGCAGCTTAGAAGGGGGCGTATCACCCCTCCACTTT. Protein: CASSLEGGVSPLHF.

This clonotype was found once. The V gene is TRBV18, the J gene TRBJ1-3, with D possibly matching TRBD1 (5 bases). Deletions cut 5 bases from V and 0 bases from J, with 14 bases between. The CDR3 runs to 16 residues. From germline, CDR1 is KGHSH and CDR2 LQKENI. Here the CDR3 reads CASSYRDSYSGNTIYF. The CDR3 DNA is TGTGCCAGCTCATACCGGGACTCCTACTCTGGAAACACCATATATTTT.

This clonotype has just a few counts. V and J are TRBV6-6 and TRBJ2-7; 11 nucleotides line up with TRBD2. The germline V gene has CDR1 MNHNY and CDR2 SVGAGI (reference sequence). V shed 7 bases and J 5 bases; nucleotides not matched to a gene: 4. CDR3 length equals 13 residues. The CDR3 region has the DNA TGTGCCAGCAAACCGACTAGCGGGAACGAGCAGTACTTC. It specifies CASKPTSGNEQYF.

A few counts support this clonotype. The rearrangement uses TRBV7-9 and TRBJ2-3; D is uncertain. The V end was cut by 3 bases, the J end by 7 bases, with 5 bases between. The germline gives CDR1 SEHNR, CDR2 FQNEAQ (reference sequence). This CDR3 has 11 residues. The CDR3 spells CASSLAYTQYF. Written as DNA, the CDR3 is TGTGCCAGCAGCTTGGCTTATACGCAGTATTTT.

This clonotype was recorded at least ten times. The CDR3 bases are TGTGCCAGCAGTCCCCGGTGGGATACGCAGTATTTT. Its protein is CASSPRWDTQYF. This sequence joins TRBV7-9 and TRBJ2-3; no reliable D call. V was cut by 6 bases and J by 6 bases, with 10 bases left in between. This CDR3 is built from 12 residues. In germline, CDR1 is SEHNR, CDR2 FQNEAQ (reference sequence).

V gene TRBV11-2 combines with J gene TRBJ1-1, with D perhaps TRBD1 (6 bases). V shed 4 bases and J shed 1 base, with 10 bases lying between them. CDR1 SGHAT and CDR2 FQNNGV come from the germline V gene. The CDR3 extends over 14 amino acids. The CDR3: CASSSEGGNTEAFF. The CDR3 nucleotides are TGTGCCAGCAGCTCGGAAGGGGGGAACACTGAAGCTTTCTTT.